The present T cell receptor (beta chain) was sequenced within a study of T cell responses to AZD1222 COVID-19 vaccine. Remarks on this clone: The antigen is unknown.

Whole-study results and caveats: Spike-specific TCR breadth and depth rose after two AZD1222 doses. Every sample of the repertoires postdated the peak T cell response. It should be noted that donors were predominantly white British and more often female, and clonal diversity was possibly underestimated.

Profiled with immunoSEQ multiplex PCR; TCRdb holds only in-frame clones, not every one. The sample shows approximately 150,000 clones, about 92% of them seen only once. Germline values: CDR1 SEHNR, CDR2 FQNEAQ (reference sequence). With 5 bases clipped from V and 0 bases from J, the junction kept 4 bases outside the gene matches. The CDR3 is 15 amino acids. The receptor comes from an adult in good health. Sequenced material: peripheral blood, taken on day 0 of AZD1222 vaccination. The chain has TRBV7-9 and TRBJ2-1, with 7 positions matching TRBD2. DNA for the CDR3: TGTGCCAGCAGCGATCGGGACTACTCCTACAATGAGCAGTTCTTC. This translates into CASSDRDYSYNEQFF.